This TCR beta chain was recovered during a study of T cells in Graves' hyperthyroidism and ophthalmopathy. Authors of the study amplified TCR beta CDR3 regions from RNA transcripts. First-round RT-PCR targeting the TCR CDR3 was performed with the HTBI primer set. TCRdb reprocessed the multiplex PCR reads via MiXCR and lists one record per CDR3 protein. This sample carries approximately 610,000 distinct CDR3 sequences, 16% of them seen once, and the ten largest clones take 15% to 20%. Deletions cut 2 bases from V and 7 bases from J, with 15 bases between. Germline V lookup: CDR1 DFQATT, CDR2 SNEGSKA (reference sequence). This CDR3 has 14 residues.

The receptor comes from a woman between 18 and 29 years old with Graves' hyperthyroidism. The sequenced sample was blood. V gene TRBV20-1 combines with J gene TRBJ2-1, with D perhaps matching TRBD1 (6 bases). In DNA, the CDR3 is TGCAGTGCTAGAAGCAGGGGACACATTAATGAGCAGTTCTTC. It is translated as CSARSRGHINEQFF.